This T cell receptor beta chain was sequenced in a study of technical replicates of blood from four donors. There are 13 residues in the CDR3. The V end lost 0 bases, the J end lost 0 bases, and 2 bases lay between the germline ends. The germline CDR1 and CDR2 sequences are LGHNA and YSLEER. Only in-frame clones appear in the TCRdb table, and some are missing; sequencing was by immunoSEQ multiplex PCR. The sample records some 57,000 clones, around 92% being singletons. The chain carries TRBV4-3 and TRBJ1-1; D gene uncertain. The source of this sequence is a human donor in good health. Some clones in this sample may be carry-over from other donors' samples. Source material: PBMCs. CDR3: CASSQDMNTEAFF. DNA of the CDR3: TGCGCCAGCAGCCAAGATATGAACACTGAAGCTTTCTTT.